Listed below are T cell receptor beta chains from one sample, sequenced in a study of cytomegalovirus exposure and HLA in healthy donors. Using immunoSEQ multiplex PCR, the repertoire was profiled, and TCRdb retains in-frame clones only, with some absent. The sample includes approximately 170,000 clones, approximately 84% of them seen just once. What was sequenced was PBMCs. The receptors derive from a woman between 50 and 59 years old in good health and CMV-seropositive. CDR3s include the opening cysteine and the closing phenylalanine or tryptophan. A D gene is named only where the DNA matches it firmly. Some rows mark clone size as missing; the rest say once, few, many or name a class of expanded clone.

DNA	CDR3	size	D	V	J
TGTGCCAGCAGCTTCGGACAGGGGTTCTACGAGCAGTACTTC	CASSFGQGFYEQYF	few	TRBD1	TRBV7-8	TRBJ2-7
TGCGCCAGCACCATGGTGAGGGACACCGGGGAGCTGTTTTTT	CASTMVRDTGELFF	NA	NA	TRBV5-1	TRBJ2-2
TGTGCCAGCTCACCACCGGGGAGGGGAAGAGGCTACACCTTC	CASSPPGRGRGYTF	NA	NA	TRBV18	TRBJ1-2
TGTGCCTACACCGGACAAGCCGCCTACAATGAGCAGTTCTTC	CAYTGQAAYNEQFF	NA	NA	TRBV30	TRBJ2-1
TGTGCCAGCAGTATTGCGGGAAACACCATATATTTT	CASSIAGNTIYF	NA	NA	TRBV28	TRBJ1-3
TGCGCCAGCAGCACCCAGGGGAGCGGAGAGGATGGCTACACCTTC	CASSTQGSGEDGYTF	NA	NA	TRBV5-1	TRBJ1-2
TGTGCCAGCAGCAATGCACAGGTGGAAAATGAGCAGTTCTTC	CASSNAQVENEQFF	NA	NA	TRBV7-9	TRBJ2-1
TGTGCCAGCGCCGCAGGGGACCCCCGCTCCTACGAGCAGTACTTC	CASAAGDPRSYEQYF	NA	NA	TRBV5-4	TRBJ2-7
TGTGCCACCAGCAGAGACCCGTATGGGGACAGGGGGTCGTCTGGGGCCAACGTCCTGACTTTC	CATSRDPYGDRGSSGANVLTF	NA	TRBD1	TRBV15	TRBJ2-6
TGTGCCAGCAGCTTAGATTCGCAGGGGGCGGGATCCGAGTACTTC	CASSLDSQGAGSEYF	NA	TRBD1	TRBV7-9	TRBJ2-7
TGTGCCAGCAGTTACACAGGGGGCAATGGCTACACCTTC	CASSYTGGNGYTF	few	TRBD1	TRBV7-9	TRBJ1-2
TGTGCCAGCAGCTTAGACCTCGTAGGGGGTGGCTACACCTTC	CASSLDLVGGGYTF	NA	NA	TRBV7-3	TRBJ1-2
TGTGCCAGTAGTATAGCTTCCGGTTCTGGTGGCTACACCTTC	CASSIASGSGGYTF	NA	NA	TRBV19	TRBJ1-2
TGTGCCAGTACCAAGACAGATGATGGCTACACCTTC	CASTKTDDGYTF	NA	NA	TRBV19	TRBJ1-2
TGCGCCAGCAGCCAGTGGACAGTCTCTAACACTGAAGCTTTCTTT	CASSQWTVSNTEAFF	NA	NA	TRBV4-3	TRBJ1-1
TGTGCCAGCAGTTACTCTTGGAGGGCGGACTACGAGCAGTACTTC	CASSYSWRADYEQYF	NA	NA	TRBV6-5	TRBJ2-7